The next 24 T cell receptor beta chains were all read from a single sample in a study of shared T cell receptors in the human thymus (dated by TCRdb to about 2021). The library was made by the immunoSEQ multiplex PCR assay. TCRdb's version of the immuneACCESS table is confined to in-frame rearrangements and falls short of the full clone set. An unresolved V gene accounts for under half of the shortfall where checked; the remainder is of unknown origin. The sample yields 600,000 or so clones; about 87% were counted once. 0.0094% of the sample is taken by the ten largest. The same sample was also used in a study of human thymus T cells.

Sequencing was performed on thymocytes. These receptor sequences come from a boy in the first two years of life with a congenital heart defect. Donor details come from another sample of the same person, matched by shared clones.

V usage is TRBV9 and J usage is TRBJ2-1; D is unresolved. The CDR3 contains 16 residues. The V gene's germline CDR1 is SGDLS and CDR2 YYNGEE. V was trimmed by 0 bases and J by 0 bases, leaving 10 bases between them. As DNA, the CDR3 is TGTGCCAGCAGCGTAGAAGGCGGTGACTCCTACAATGAGCAGTTCTTC. Protein product: CASSVEGGDSYNEQFF.

This clone was found a few times. The chain uses TRBV19 and TRBJ1-3; 9 bases fit TRBD1. The germline V gene encodes CDR1 LNHDA and CDR2 SQIVND (reference sequence). The CDR3 extends over 14 amino acids. V trimming: 9 bases; J trimming: 6 bases; junction bases outside the gene matches: 9. The CDR3: CASIPGQGPNTIYF. The CDR3, as DNA: TGTGCCAGCATCCCGGGACAGGGACCAAACACCATATATTTT.

V and J are TRBV6-1 and TRBJ2-1; D gene ambiguous. Germline values: CDR1 MNHNS, CDR2 SASEGT. Trimming cost V 6 bases and J 0 bases, with 9 bases left between them. The CDR3 loop spans 14 amino acids. Here the CDR3 reads CASREILSYNEQFF. The CDR3 DNA sequence: TGTGCCAGCAGGGAGATACTCTCCTACAATGAGCAGTTCTTC.

This chain joins TRBV5-6 and TRBJ2-7; no reliable D call. The CDR3 consists of 13 residues. V lost 3 bases, J lost 10 bases, and 17 bases lay in between. Germline CDR1 reads SGHDT; CDR2 reads YYEEEE. Here the CDR3 reads CASSSGPTPAQYF. The CDR3 DNA follows: TGTGCCAGCAGCTCGGGTCCTACGCCTGCCCAGTACTTC.

This clone was seen a few times. The genes are TRBV2 and TRBJ1-4, with 9 bases aligning to TRBD1. This CDR3 is 14 amino acids long. Germline assignment: CDR1 SNHLY and CDR2 FYNNEI. V lost 2 bases and J lost 9; bases outside the gene matches: 4. CDR3 region: CASSERQGDKKLFF. The DNA of the CDR3 is TGTGCCAGCAGTGAAAGACAGGGGGATAAAAAACTGTTTTTT.

CDR3 coding DNA: TGCAGCGTTGAAGAGAGAACCGGGACTTTGGGAGCAACTAATGAAAAACTGTTTTTT. Translating it yields CSVEERTGTLGATNEKLFF. The chain joins TRBV29-1 to TRBJ1-4; maybe TRBD1 (5 bases). The CDR3 loop spans 19 amino acids. Germline CDR1 reads SQVTM; CDR2 reads ANQGSEA. The germline V and J ends were trimmed by 0 bases and 0 bases, with 20 bases remaining between them.

The chain carries TRBV7-9 and TRBJ2-3, with D tentatively TRBD2 (6 bases). Germline loops: CDR1 SEHNR, CDR2 FQNEAQ (reference sequence). V shed 5 bases and J shed 0 bases, with 18 bases lying between them. The CDR3 totals 17 residues. The CDR3 region is CASSPGLARGSTDTQYF. Here the CDR3 DNA reads TGTGCCAGCAGCCCCGGGTTGGCGCGGGGCAGCACAGATACGCAGTATTTT.

This chain uses TRBV27 with TRBJ2-3, with 8 nucleotides matching TRBD1. In germline, CDR1 is MNHEY, CDR2 SMNVEV (reference sequence). V dropped 6 bases and J dropped 0; count of bases not matched to a gene: 5. The CDR3 has 15 amino acids. The CDR3 reads CASRTPGGSTDTQYF. The DNA for the CDR3 is TGTGCCAGCAGGACCCCAGGGGGCAGCACAGATACGCAGTATTTT.

Written as DNA, the CDR3 is TGCGCCAGCAGTTCTGTAGCGGGGCCCTCCTACGAGCAGTACTTC. It yields the protein CASSSVAGPSYEQYF. The chain links TRBV10-2 to TRBJ2-7, with 8 bases aligning to TRBD2. CDR1 and CDR2 from the germline V gene are WSHSY and SAAADI. J was trimmed by 0 bases and V by 5 bases; bases with no gene match: 6. The CDR3 has 15 residues.

The chain has TRBV11-2 and TRBJ1-6; TRBD1 is a possible D gene (6 bases). V was shortened by 5 bases and J by 5 bases, with 13 bases between the two germline ends. CDR3 length equals 15 residues. The germline V gene encodes CDR1 SGHAT and CDR2 FQNNGV. The CDR3 reads CASSIGQLDNSPLHF. The DNA for the CDR3 is TGTGCCAGCAGCATCGGACAGTTGGATAATTCACCCCTCCACTTT.

The rearrangement uses TRBV4-1 and TRBJ2-3, with TRBD2 as a possible D gene (7 bases). Between the trimmed V and J ends, which lost 6 bases and 2 bases, there was a span of 18 bases. This CDR3 spans 16 amino acids. The germline gives CDR1 MGHRA, CDR2 YSYEKL. The CDR3 region has the DNA TGCGCCAGCAGTGCTAAGGGGGGGGTGTCCACAGATACGCAGTATTTT. It encodes CASSAKGGVSTDTQYF.

This rearrangement joins TRBV9 to TRBJ1-2, with D possibly matching TRBD1 (5 bases). This CDR3 has 16 amino acids. The germline CDR1 and CDR2 sequences are SGDLS and YYNGEE. The V gene lost 0 bases and the J gene lost 4 bases, with 16 bases spanning the gap. The CDR3 bases are TGTGCCAGCAGCGTAGAGGGCACCGGGGGTCCCTATGGCTACACCTTC. This codes for CASSVEGTGGPYGYTF.

The chain combines TRBV4-1 with TRBJ1-1; 10 nucleotides line up with TRBD1. The V segment lost 3 bases and the J segment 0 bases; nucleotides outside the gene matches: 10. This CDR3 has 18 amino acids. Germline-derived CDR1 and CDR2 are MGHRA and YSYEKL. CDR3 region: CASSQKTGTGAMNTEAFF. CDR3 coding DNA: TGCGCCAGCAGCCAGAAAACCGGGACAGGGGCGATGAACACTGAAGCTTTCTTT.

This clone appeared a single time. The chain couples TRBV25-1 to TRBJ1-4; 7 nucleotides match TRBD1. V dropped 6 bases and J dropped 5; count of bases not matched to a gene: 6. This CDR3 has 14 amino acids. Germline CDR1 reads MGHDK; CDR2 reads SYGVNS. CDR3 sequence: CASRPGQVNEKLFF. CDR3 sequence (DNA): TGTGCCAGCAGACCCGGACAGGTCAATGAAAAACTGTTTTTT.

This clone was recorded a few times. The chain uses TRBV29-1 and TRBJ1-4; 9 positions match TRBD1. Looked up from germline, CDR1 is SQVTM and CDR2 is ANQGSEA. V was clipped by 4 bases and J by 3 bases; unmatched bases: 6. The CDR3 is 15 amino acids. This CDR3 reads CSVAGTGKPNEKLFF. The CDR3 DNA follows: TGCAGCGTTGCCGGGACAGGGAAGCCTAATGAAAAACTGTTTTTT.

CDR3 sequence (DNA): TGCGCCAGCAGCCACACAGGGGGCGGGATGAACACTGAAGCTTTCTTT. Its translation is CASSHTGGGMNTEAFF. V is TRBV4-1 and J is TRBJ1-1, with 9 bases aligning to TRBD1. Germline CDR1 is MGHRA and CDR2 is YSYEKL. The CDR3 consists of 16 residues. V dropped 3 bases and J dropped 0; count of bases not matched to a gene: 5.

The J gene is TRBJ2-3, the V gene TRBV27; a weak D match, TRBD2 (5 bases). V was shortened by 2 bases and J by 4 bases, with 10 bases between the two germline ends. The germline gives CDR1 MNHEY, CDR2 SMNVEV (reference sequence). There are 14 residues in the CDR3. CDR3 residues: CASSLRDCADTQYF. Written as DNA, the CDR3 is TGTGCCAGCAGTTTACGGGATTGCGCAGATACGCAGTATTTT.

The J gene is TRBJ2-2, the V gene TRBV11-2, with a possible D match to TRBD1 (6 bases). The ends were cut back, 5 bases at V and 0 bases at J, with 10 bases in the middle. From germline, CDR1 is SGHAT and CDR2 FQNNGV. The CDR3 extends over 15 amino acids. CDR3 in amino acids: CASSQQGSNTGELFF. In DNA form, the CDR3 reads TGTGCCAGCAGCCAACAGGGATCGAACACCGGGGAGCTGTTTTTT.

This clone was detected once. The chain uses TRBV28 and TRBJ2-3; D gene unclear. Germline V gene sequence: CDR1 MDHEN, CDR2 SYDVKM. This CDR3 region has 18 residues. V lost 3 bases and J 3 bases, leaving 22 bases between the germline ends. The DNA for the CDR3 is TGTGCCAGCAGTTTGGTTCAAGCAGGATCCAGGAATACAGATACGCAGTATTTT. Translated: CASSLVQAGSRNTDTQYF.

The CDR3 spells CATSTGPCREGVIQETQYF. The CDR3 bases are TGTGCCACCAGCACAGGGCCGTGCAGGGAAGGGGTCATCCAAGAGACCCAGTACTTC. The chain links TRBV15 to TRBJ2-5, with a possible D match to TRBD1 (5 bases). The CDR3 is made up of 19 amino acids. Germline CDR1 is LNHNV and CDR2 is YYDKDF (reference sequence). V was pared by 4 bases and J by 1 base, with 25 bases between.

This chain joins TRBV6-5 and TRBJ1-2; no reliable D call. Germline V gene data show CDR1 as MNHEY and CDR2 as SVGAGI. Trimming removed 8 bases at V and 2 bases at J, with 12 bases between. The CDR3 is made up of 13 amino acids. The CDR3 spells CASHAGLNYGYTF. In DNA form, the CDR3 reads TGTGCCAGCCATGCGGGATTGAACTATGGCTACACCTTC.

The rearrangement uses TRBV2 and TRBJ2-7; D might be TRBD2 (7 bases). The germline gives CDR1 SNHLY, CDR2 FYNNEI. Deletions cut 0 bases from V and 3 bases from J, with 12 bases between. This CDR3 is 15 amino acids long. The CDR3 DNA follows: TGTGCCAGCAGTGAAGCGGACAGCGGGAACTACGAGCAGTACTTC. It encodes CASSEADSGNYEQYF.

The chain carries TRBV29-1 and TRBJ2-3, with 9 bases fitting TRBD1. Germline CDR1 SQVTM, CDR2 ANQGSEA. V gave up 4 bases and J gave up 0 bases; unmatched junction bases: 17. The CDR3 is made up of 19 amino acids. The DNA of the CDR3 is TGCAGCGTTGCGGTGGCCGGGACAGGGCACCTACCTAGCACAGATACGCAGTATTTT. It yields the protein CSVAVAGTGHLPSTDTQYF.

This sequence joins TRBV5-4 and TRBJ2-7; weak D call: TRBD2 (5 bases). Trimming left V 4 bases short and J 2 bases short, with 13 bases between. The CDR3 has 14 amino acids. The germline gives CDR1 SGHNT, CDR2 YYREEE (reference sequence). This CDR3 is CASSRSDPTYEQYF. The CDR3 nucleotides are TGTGCCAGCAGCCGTAGCGACCCCACCTACGAGCAGTACTTC.